Below, one TCR beta chain is given with its context. Its antigen remains unidentified. These data are taken from a study of cytomegalovirus exposure and HLA in healthy donors. Study conclusions and caveats: Reportedly, cytomegalovirus status was diagnosed with high sensitivity and specificity. The listing of 150 or so TCR beta chains classed them as cytomegalovirus-associated. What TCR beta sequences reportedly achieved was accurate prediction of HLA-A and HLA-B alleles in most subjects.

The PCR made use of 60 Vbeta and 13 Jbeta primers. Assay used: immunoSEQ multiplex PCR; TCRdb lists only in-frame clones, some missing. This repertoire includes about 39,000 clones. Unrecorded immune exposures were likely, despite nominal health at sampling. This CDR3 contains 15 residues. Looked up from germline, CDR1 is LNHDA and CDR2 is SQIVND (reference sequence). V trimming: 5 bases; J trimming: 6 bases; junction bases outside the gene matches: 8. Sequenced material: PBMCs. This clonotype originated in a woman aged 25 to 39 in good health and CMV-seropositive. The chain combines TRBV19 with TRBJ1-4, with TRBD1 matching over 8 bases. Here the CDR3 reads CASSFPDRGDEKLFF. The DNA of the CDR3 is TGTGCCAGTAGTTTCCCCGACAGGGGCGATGAAAAACTGTTTTTT.